The source of this T cell receptor beta chain is a study of cytomegalovirus exposure and HLA in healthy donors. PCR employed 60 Vbeta and 13 Jbeta primers. Using immunoSEQ multiplex PCR, the repertoire was profiled, and TCRdb retains in-frame clones only, with some absent. The sample carries roughly 60,000 clones, under 80% recorded once. Overall study results and limits: In a later analysis, common viral pathogens appeared linked to several of the most significant clusters. Most likely, a cluster of highly shared sequence variants arose as a sequencing artifact.

The CDR3 is 16 amino acids. CDR1 SGHTA and CDR2 FQGNSA come from the germline V gene. The trim removed 1 base at V and 2 bases at J, leaving 4 bases unmatched. On this clone itself: Its antigen remains unidentified.

The receptor comes from a woman aged 25 to 39 in good health and CMV-seronegative. Sequencing was carried out using PBMCs. The chain carries TRBV7-2 and TRBJ2-2; 7 bases fit TRBD2. The CDR3 loop reads CASSLGRLANTGELFF. The CDR3 region has the DNA TGTGCCAGCAGCTTAGGGAGACTAGCCAACACCGGGGAGCTGTTTTTT.